This T cell receptor (beta chain) was captured by sequencing in a study of blood T cell repertoires in COVID-19. V lost 7 bases to trimming and J lost 6 bases, with 13 bases between them. From germline, CDR1 is SEHNR and CDR2 FQNEAQ (reference sequence). The CDR3 length is 13 residues. Produced via immunoSEQ multiplex PCR; TCRdb's table is partial and in-frame only. The sample records fewer than 250,000 clones, 88% being singletons. V gene TRBV7-9 combines with J gene TRBJ1-5, with D perhaps TRBD1 (6 bases). The sequence came from a human donor in a cohort sampled during active COVID-19. The sample consisted of peripheral blood. The CDR3 coding sequence is TGTGCCAGCACCATGGGGGCACGTCAGCCCCAGCATTTT. It translates to CASTMGARQPQHF.